This paragraph reports one TCR beta chain. The sample originates from a study of cytomegalovirus exposure and HLA in healthy donors. V shed 5 bases and J 5 bases; nucleotides not matched to a gene: 10. This CDR3 spans 15 amino acids. CDR1 and CDR2 from the germline V gene are ENHRY and SYGVKD. PCR used 60 Vbeta primers and 13 Jbeta primers. Clones were read by immunoSEQ multiplex PCR, and TCRdb kept only the in-frame ones, dropping some. The repertoire consists of 150,000 or so clones, with just under 75% occurring once and the leading ten covering 1.6%. Sequencing used PBMCs. The chain links TRBV10-3 to TRBJ2-5; 8 bases align to TRBD2. The source is a woman between 18 and 30 years old in good health and CMV-seronegative. The DNA for the CDR3 is TGTGCCATCAGTCACGGGGGGGGCTCTTGGGAGACCCAGTACTTC. It encodes CAISHGGGSWETQYF.